Reported below is one TCR beta chain. Trimming at V came to 5 bases and at J to 7 bases, leaving 6 bases not matched to a gene. Germline V gene data show CDR1 as SNHLY and CDR2 as FYNNEI. The CDR3 totals 14 residues. The sample comes from a study of cytomegalovirus exposure and HLA in healthy donors. The PCR used 60 Vbeta and 13 Jbeta primers. Sequencing used immunoSEQ multiplex PCR; TCRdb keeps in-frame clones, though not all of them. The table for this sample gives 40,000 to 60,000 clones. Source material: PBMCs. This sequence joins TRBV2 and TRBJ2-2, with 8 positions matching TRBD1. The TCR sequence derives from a man between 35 and 55 years old in good health and CMV-seropositive. The CDR3 protein is CASSRDRTYGELFF. The CDR3 bases are TGTGCCAGCAGTAGGGACAGGACCTACGGGGAGCTGTTTTTT.